Reported below is one T cell receptor (beta chain). Its antigen is as yet unknown. This entry is derived from a study of cytomegalovirus exposure and HLA in healthy donors. Broader study findings: For most TCR beta V segments, an earlier analysis put the productive rate at about 87% or about 30% of the time.

The CDR3 extends over 17 amino acids. The ends lost 4 bases at V and 3 bases at J; junction bases unmatched: 12. Germline V lookup: CDR1 SGDLS, CDR2 YYNGEE. Vbeta (60) and Jbeta (13) primers were used in the PCR. TCRdb's table, derived via immunoSEQ multiplex PCR, lists solely in-frame clones and lacks some. The data hold 150,000 to 200,000 clones, with roughly four fifths observed a single time. The V call is TRBV9, the J call TRBJ2-3, with 9 bases matching TRBD2. The TCR was taken from a woman in her fifties or sixties in good health and CMV-seropositive. Sequencing input: PBMCs. In DNA, the CDR3 is TGTGCCAGCAGCCCTCGAGGTAGCGGGGGAGTGACAGATACGCAGTATTTT. Translation: CASSPRGSGGVTDTQYF.